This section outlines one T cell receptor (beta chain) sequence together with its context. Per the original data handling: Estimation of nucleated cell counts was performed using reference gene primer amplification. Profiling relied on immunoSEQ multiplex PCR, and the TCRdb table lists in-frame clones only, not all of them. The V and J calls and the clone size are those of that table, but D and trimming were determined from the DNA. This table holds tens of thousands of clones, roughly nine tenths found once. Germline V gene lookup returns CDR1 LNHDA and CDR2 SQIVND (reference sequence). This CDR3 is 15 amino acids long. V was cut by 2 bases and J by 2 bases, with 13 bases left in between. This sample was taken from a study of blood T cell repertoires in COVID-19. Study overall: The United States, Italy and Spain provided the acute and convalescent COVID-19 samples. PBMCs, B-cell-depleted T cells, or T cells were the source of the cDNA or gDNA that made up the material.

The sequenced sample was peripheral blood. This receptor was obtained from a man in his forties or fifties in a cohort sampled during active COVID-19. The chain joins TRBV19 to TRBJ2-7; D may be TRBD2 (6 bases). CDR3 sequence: CASSINGGFTYEQYF. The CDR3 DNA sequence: TGTGCCAGTAGTATAAACGGGGGATTTACCTACGAGCAGTACTTC.